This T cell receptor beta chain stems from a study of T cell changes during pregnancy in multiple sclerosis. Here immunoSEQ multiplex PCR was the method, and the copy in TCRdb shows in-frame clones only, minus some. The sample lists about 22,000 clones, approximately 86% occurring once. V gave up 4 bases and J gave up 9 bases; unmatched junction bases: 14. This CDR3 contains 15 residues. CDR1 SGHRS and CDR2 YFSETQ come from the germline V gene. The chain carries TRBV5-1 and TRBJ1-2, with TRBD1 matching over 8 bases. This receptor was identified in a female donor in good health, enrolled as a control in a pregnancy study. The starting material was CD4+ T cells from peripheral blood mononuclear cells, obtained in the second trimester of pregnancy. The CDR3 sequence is CASSLPPQGAHRYTF. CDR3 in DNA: TGCGCCAGCAGCCTCCCGCCTCAGGGGGCGCACCGCTACACCTTC.